These 4 T cell receptor beta chains were sequenced from one sample in a study of CD4 T cells in relation to SARS-CoV-2 and coronaviruses. The protocol was immunoSEQ multiplex PCR, while the TCRdb copy is restricted to in-frame clones and leaves out a portion. The sample carries over 25,000 clones, roughly 70% recorded once. Unexposed donor CD4+ T cells date from about 2011-2018, before the COVID-19 pandemic. The cells were cultured for about ten days before CD4+ T cells were isolated. Antigen specificity for these receptors is unknown. The specimen sequenced was CD4+ T cells from PBMCs, cultured in vitro. These receptors originate from a human donor in good health.

The chain links TRBV5-4 to TRBJ1-2; D gene ambiguous. From germline, CDR1 is SGHNT and CDR2 YYREEE (reference sequence). The CDR3 covers 15 residues. The V end was cut by 1 base, the J end by 0 bases, with 10 bases between. CDR3 sequence reads: CASSLSGEPNYGYTF. The CDR3 coding sequence is TGTGCCAGCAGCTTGTCTGGGGAACCTAACTATGGCTACACCTTC. Full variable domain (rest looked up from reference TRBV5-4 and TRBJ1-2): ETGVTQSPTHLIKTRGQQVTLRCSSQSGHNTVSWYQQALGQGPQFIFQYYREEENGRGNFPPRFSGLQFPNYSSELNVNALELDDSALYLCASSLSGEPNYGYTFGSGTRLTVV.

This chain connects TRBV18 to TRBJ2-2, with TRBD1 matching 11 bases. Germline CDR1 is KGHSH and CDR2 is LQKENI. The J segment lost 4 bases and the V segment lost 3 bases, leaving 1 base of the junction unmatched. The CDR3 has 15 residues. CDR3 in DNA: TGTGCCAGCTCACCGGGACAGGGGGGCACCGGGGAGCTGTTTTTT. Translation: CASSPGQGGTGELFF.

The V gene is TRBV5-1, the J gene TRBJ2-1; the match to TRBD2 covers 9 bases. CDR1 is SGHRS and CDR2 is YFSETQ in the germline V gene. V lost 7 bases to trimming and J lost 6 bases; unmatched junction nucleotides: 8. The CDR3 has 14 amino acids. The CDR3 sequence is CASETGTSTNEQFF. In DNA, the CDR3 is TGCGCCAGCGAAACCGGGACTAGCACCAATGAGCAGTTCTTC.

This clone was found a few times. The chain employs TRBV6-4 and TRBJ2-1; D gene ambiguous. In germline, CDR1 is MRHNA, CDR2 SNTAGT. Trimming cost V 2 bases and J 7 bases, with 9 bases left between them. There are 13 residues in the CDR3. CDR3 protein: CASSDGNNNEQFF. Here the CDR3 DNA reads TGTGCCAGCAGTGACGGGAACAATAATGAGCAGTTCTTC.